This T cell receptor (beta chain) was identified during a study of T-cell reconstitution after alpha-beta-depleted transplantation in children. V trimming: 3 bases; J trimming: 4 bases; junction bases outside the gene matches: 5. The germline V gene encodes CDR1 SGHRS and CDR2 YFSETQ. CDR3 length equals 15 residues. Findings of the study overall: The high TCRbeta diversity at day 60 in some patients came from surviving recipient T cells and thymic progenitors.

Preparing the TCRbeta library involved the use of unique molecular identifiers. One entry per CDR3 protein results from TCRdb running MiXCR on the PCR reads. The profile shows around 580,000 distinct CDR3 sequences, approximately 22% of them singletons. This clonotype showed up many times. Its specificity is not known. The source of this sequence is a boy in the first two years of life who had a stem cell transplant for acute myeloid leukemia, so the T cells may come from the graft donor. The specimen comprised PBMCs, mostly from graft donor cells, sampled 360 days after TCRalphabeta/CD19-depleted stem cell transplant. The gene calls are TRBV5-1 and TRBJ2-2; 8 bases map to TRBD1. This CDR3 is CASSSGGQGTGELFF. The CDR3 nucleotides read TGCGCCAGCAGCTCCGGAGGACAGGGCACCGGGGAGCTGTTTTTT.